This TCR beta chain was identified in a study of identical twins. Study findings and constraints: With beta out-of-frame sequences, excess sharing by twins was weaker.

cDNA molecules carried unique molecular identifiers, and template switching added a universal primer site. From the 5' RACE reads, TCRdb called clonotypes with MiXCR, one entry per CDR3 protein. This table holds hundreds of thousands of distinct CDR3 sequences, 12% found once. This clonotype was seen a few times. Its antigen is not identified. The same sample was also used in a study of yellow fever vaccine responses in identical twins.

The TCR originated in a woman aged 18-29 years in good health. Sequenced material: PBMCs.

This CDR3 reads CASRTPGSNQPQHF. CDR3 nucleotide sequence: TGTGCCAGCAGGACTCCAGGGAGCAATCAGCCCCAGCATTTT. The V and J genes are TRBV12-3 or TRBV12-4 and TRBJ1-5; D may be TRBD1 (5 bases). V gave up 6 bases and J gave up 1 base, with 10 bases separating them. The CDR3 length is 14 residues.